A single sample gave rise to the 27 T cell receptor beta chains below, sequenced in a study of T cell responses to AZD1222 COVID-19 vaccine. The protocol was immunoSEQ multiplex PCR, while the TCRdb copy is restricted to in-frame clones and leaves out a portion. The sample shows 100,000 to 150,000 clones, approximately 83% of them seen only once. Sequencing was performed on peripheral blood, taken on day 0 of AZD1222 vaccination. These receptors came from an adult in good health.

The rearrangement joins TRBV24-1 to TRBJ2-3, with D perhaps matching TRBD2 (6 bases). The length of the CDR3 is 14 residues. Trimming cost V 3 bases and J 3 bases, with 9 bases left between them. Germline V lookup: CDR1 KGHDR, CDR2 SFDVKD. CDR3 protein: CATSDPGLTDTQYF. The CDR3 region has the DNA TGTGCCACCAGTGATCCGGGACTTACAGATACGCAGTATTTT.

This chain uses TRBV30 with TRBJ2-7; D is undetermined. The germline V gene has CDR1 GTSNPN and CDR2 SVGIG (reference sequence). V gave up 4 bases and J gave up 3 bases, with 13 bases separating them. CDR3 size: 13 residues. DNA for the CDR3: TGTGCCTGGACCCGCTTAGGCTACTACGAGCAGTACTTC. Residues: CAWTRLGYYEQYF.

This clone was observed a single time. The CDR3 reads CASSSRQGMHYEQYF. In DNA, the CDR3 is TGTGCCAGCAGCTCCCGACAGGGCATGCACTACGAGCAGTACTTC. The chain uses TRBV13 and TRBJ2-7, with 7 bases matching TRBD1. This CDR3 has 15 residues. In germline, CDR1 is PRHDT, CDR2 FYEKMQ (reference sequence). The V and J ends lost 4 bases and 3 bases, in that order; junction bases with no gene match: 9. Combining the CDR3 with reference TRBV13 and TRBJ2-7 gives the whole variable domain AAGVIQSPRHLIKEKRETATLKCYPIPRHDTVYWYQQGPGQDPQFLISFYEKMQSDKGSIPDRFSAQQFSDYHSELNMSSLELGDSALYFCASSSRQGMHYEQYFGPGTRLTVT.

The genes are TRBV4-1 and TRBJ2-7; 9 bases fit TRBD1. CDR1 is MGHRA and CDR2 is YSYEKL in the germline V gene. The CDR3 has 16 amino acids. The V gene end was trimmed by 3 bases and the J gene end by 5 bases; junction bases not matched to a gene: 11. DNA for the CDR3: TGCGCCAGCAGCCAGGGACAGGGAAGTTGGTCCCACGAGCAGTACTTC. Protein: CASSQGQGSWSHEQYF.

V and J are TRBV15 and TRBJ2-3, with D unresolved. Germline V CDR1 and CDR2: LNHNV, YYDKDF (reference sequence). The CDR3 runs to 15 residues. Trimming cost V 1 base and J 6 bases, with 14 bases left between them. CDR3 sequence (DNA): TGTGCCACCAGCAGAGGACCCCAAGGTCAGGATACGCAGTATTTT. Translated, it gives CATSRGPQGQDTQYF.

This sequence joins TRBV9 and TRBJ1-4, with 10 bases fitting TRBD1. V was clipped by 4 bases and J by 8 bases; unmatched bases: 8. Germline-derived CDR1 and CDR2 are SGDLS and YYNGEE. CDR3 length: 15 residues. This CDR3 reads CASSRRQGAGEKLFF. DNA of the CDR3: TGTGCCAGCAGCCGCCGACAGGGGGCGGGGGAAAAACTGTTTTTT.

V is TRBV6-5 and J is TRBJ1-6, with 8 bases fitting TRBD1. CDR1 and CDR2 from the germline V gene are MNHEY and SVGAGI. The trim removed 6 bases at V and 10 bases at J, leaving 8 bases unmatched. This CDR3 comprises 14 residues. The CDR3 coding sequence is TGTGCCAGCAGACTGGACAGGGTTCGGTCACCCCTCCACTTT. Amino acid sequence: CASRLDRVRSPLHF.

The rearrangement links TRBV11-2 to TRBJ1-5; D gene unclear. CDR3 length equals 13 residues. Trimming removed 1 base from V and 0 bases from J, with 1 base in between. Germline CDR1 SGHAT, CDR2 FQNNGV. The CDR3 DNA follows: TGTGCCAGCAGCTTAGCTAGCAATCAGCCCCAGCATTTT. Amino acid sequence: CASSLASNQPQHF.

This clone has only one observation. The CDR3 region has the DNA TGTGCCAGCAGCGTTGGCGTGGGGGGTAGCAATCAGCCCCAGCATTTT. This codes for CASSVGVGGSNQPQHF. The chain uses TRBV9 and TRBJ1-5, with D perhaps matching TRBD1 (5 bases). The CDR3 is 16 residues long. The V gene's germline CDR1 is SGDLS and CDR2 YYNGEE. V was shortened by 2 bases and J by 0 bases, with 12 bases between the two germline ends.

CDR3 in amino acids: CASSLDRTPNTEAFF. The CDR3 DNA follows: TGTGCCAGCAGCTTAGATAGGACACCGAACACTGAAGCTTTCTTT. The chain uses TRBV11-2 and TRBJ1-1; tentatively, D is TRBD1 (5 bases). V was shortened by 0 bases and J by 1 base, with 9 bases between the two germline ends. The CDR3 loop spans 15 amino acids. The germline gives CDR1 SGHAT, CDR2 FQNNGV.

This rearrangement joins TRBV5-1 to TRBJ1-2; D gene ambiguous. CDR1 and CDR2 (germline): SGHRS, YFSETQ. The CDR3 is made up of 13 amino acids. V gave up 0 bases and J gave up 2 bases, with 5 bases separating them. The CDR3 DNA sequence: TGCGCCAGCAGCTTGGAACGGAACTATGGCTACACCTTC. The encoded protein is CASSLERNYGYTF. Full variable domain (missing parts from reference TRBV5-1 and TRBJ1-2): KAGVTQTPRYLIKTRGQQVTLSCSPISGHRSVSWYQQTPGQGLQFLFEYFSETQRNKGNFPGRFSGRQFSNSRSEMNVSTLELGDSALYLCASSLERNYGYTFGSGTRLTVV.

This rearrangement joins TRBV5-1 to TRBJ2-1; 7 positions match TRBD2. The V and J ends lost 2 bases and 8 bases, in that order; junction bases with no gene match: 10. Germline V lookup: CDR1 SGHRS, CDR2 YFSETQ. The length of the CDR3 is 15 residues. In DNA, the CDR3 is TGCGCCAGCAGCTTAAGTGGGAGGGCCGTCGATGAGCAGTTCTTC. Its protein product is CASSLSGRAVDEQFF. Based on the CDR3 plus reference TRBV5-1 and TRBJ2-1, the full variable domain is KAGVTQTPRYLIKTRGQQVTLSCSPISGHRSVSWYQQTPGQGLQFLFEYFSETQRNKGNFPGRFSGRQFSNSRSEMNVSTLELGDSALYLCASSLSGRAVDEQFFGPGTRLTVL.

V is TRBV21-1 and J is TRBJ1-4. TRBV21-1 is marked as a pseudogene. This CDR3 region has 10 residues. The CDR3 here is CASSNEKLFF. In DNA form, the CDR3 reads TGTGCCAGCAGCAATGAAAAACTGTTTTTT.

This chain connects TRBV5-1 to TRBJ2-7; D gene uncertain. The CDR3 has 14 amino acids. Germline CDR1 is SGHRS and CDR2 is YFSETQ. Trimming shortened V by 0 bases and J by 1 base, and 8 bases separated the two germline ends. CDR3 coding DNA: TGCGCCAGCAGCTTGGACTACCAGTCCTACGAGCAGTACTTC. It specifies CASSLDYQSYEQYF.

The rearrangement links TRBV28 to TRBJ1-6; D not resolved. CDR1 and CDR2 from the germline V gene are MDHEN and SYDVKM. The CDR3 consists of 13 residues. The V gene lost 4 bases and the J gene lost 7 bases, with 8 bases spanning the gap. CDR3 sequence: CASSWEHNSPLHF. In DNA, the CDR3 is TGTGCCAGCAGTTGGGAACACAATTCACCCCTCCACTTT.

This chain links TRBV27 with TRBJ1-2, with D uncertain. V was trimmed by 5 bases and J by 3 bases, leaving 13 bases between them. The CDR3 loop spans 14 amino acids. Germline loops: CDR1 MNHEY, CDR2 SMNVEV (reference sequence). The CDR3 DNA reads TGTGCCAGCAGTGGGTCCAAGTTTTACTATGGCTACACCTTC. Residues: CASSGSKFYYGYTF.

The rearrangement links TRBV19 to TRBJ2-3, with a tentative D call TRBD2 (6 bases). The V and J ends lost 6 bases and 2 bases respectively, with 12 bases between them. Germline V gives CDR1 LNHDA, CDR2 SQIVND (reference sequence). This CDR3 is 14 amino acids long. The CDR3 protein is CASRTGRDTDTQYF. DNA for the CDR3: TGTGCCAGTAGGACCGGGAGAGACACAGATACGCAGTATTTT.

The J gene is TRBJ1-4, the V gene TRBV5-8; D unclear. Trimming stripped 1 base from V and 8 bases from J, with 12 bases between. Germline CDR1 SGHTS, CDR2 YDEGEE. The CDR3 is made up of 14 amino acids. The CDR3 DNA sequence: TGTGCCAGCAGCTTGACCCAATCTCGCGAAAAACTGTTTTTT. Protein: CASSLTQSREKLFF. Complete variable domain (other parts from reference TRBV5-8 and TRBJ1-4): EAGVTQSPTHLIKTRGQQATLRCSPISGHTSVYWYQQALGLGLQFLLWYDEGEERNRGNFPPRFSGRQFPNYSSELNVNALELEDSALYLCASSLTQSREKLFFGSGTQLSVL.

This clone was seen more than once but under ten times. The chain has TRBV7-8 and TRBJ1-4; D gene ambiguous. V lost 3 bases, J lost 7 bases, and 9 bases lay in between. Germline CDR1 reads SGHVS; CDR2 reads FQNEAQ. CDR3 size: 13 residues. The CDR3: CASSFQTGEKLFF. The CDR3 nucleotides read TGTGCCAGCAGCTTCCAAACTGGTGAAAAACTGTTTTTT.

The chain is built from TRBV9 and TRBJ2-7; D is uncertain. Germline V gene sequence: CDR1 SGDLS, CDR2 YYNGEE. This CDR3 has 13 residues. V dropped 4 bases and J dropped 4 bases, with 12 bases sitting between them. This CDR3 is CASSRDPPYEQYF. DNA of the CDR3: TGTGCCAGCAGCCGTGATCCCCCATACGAGCAGTACTTC.

V usage is TRBV27 and J usage is TRBJ2-2; 8 positions match TRBD1. Germline CDR1 reads MNHEY; CDR2 reads SMNVEV (reference sequence). The ends lost 5 bases at V and 6 bases at J; junction bases unmatched: 8. The CDR3 consists of 15 residues. CDR3 in DNA: TGTGCCAGCAGTATCGGACAGGGAGATCCCGGGGAGCTGTTTTTT. Amino acids: CASSIGQGDPGELFF.

This chain links TRBV19 with TRBJ2-1; 12 bases are a match to TRBD1. The CDR3 spans 16 residues. Germline CDR1 and CDR2: LNHDA and SQIVND (reference sequence). V gave up 7 bases and J gave up 9 bases; unmatched junction bases: 13. The CDR3 loop is CASTPFRDRGHSEQFF. In DNA form, the CDR3 reads TGTGCCAGTACCCCGTTCCGGGACAGGGGGCACAGTGAGCAGTTCTTC. The full variable domain, completed using reference TRBV19 and TRBJ2-1, is DGGITQSPKYLFRKEGQNVTLSCEQNLNHDAMYWYRQDPGQGLRLIYYSQIVNDFQKGDIAEGYSVSREKKESFPLTVTSAQKNPTAFYLCASTPFRDRGHSEQFFGPGTRLTVL.

V is TRBV2 and J is TRBJ2-6; the match to TRBD1 covers 7 bases. This CDR3 contains 16 residues. The V gene end was trimmed by 8 bases and the J gene end by 0 bases; junction bases not matched to a gene: 7. The germline gives CDR1 SNHLY, CDR2 FYNNEI. For the CDR3, the DNA is TGTGCCAGCGGCCGGGACAGAACCTCTGGGGCCAACGTCCTGACTTTC. This sequence encodes CASGRDRTSGANVLTF.

The V call is TRBV19, the J call TRBJ1-4, with TRBD1 identical over 10 bases. The CDR3 extends over 17 amino acids. V gave up 2 bases and J gave up 0 bases; unmatched junction bases: 3. Germline V lookup: CDR1 LNHDA, CDR2 SQIVND (reference sequence). CDR3 coding DNA: TGTGCCAGTAGTATAACAGGACAGGGGGCAACTAATGAAAAACTGTTTTTT. Translating it yields CASSITGQGATNEKLFF.

This chain joins TRBV28 and TRBJ2-7; D not certain. The V and J ends lost 3 bases and 6 bases respectively, with 18 bases between them. Germline lookup yields CDR1 MDHEN and CDR2 SYDVKM. CDR3 length: 15 amino acids. The CDR3 DNA sequence: TGTGCCAGCAGTTTGGGCTCGACTGGCTCAACCGAGCAGTACTTC. Protein: CASSLGSTGSTEQYF.

This chain joins TRBV6-5 and TRBJ2-7; 11 bases line up with TRBD1. The ends lost 7 bases at V and 6 bases at J; junction bases unmatched: 11. CDR1 is MNHEY and CDR2 is SVGAGI in the germline V gene. The CDR3 runs 15 residues. The CDR3 reads CASTGQGAGGSEQYF. The CDR3 DNA sequence: TGTGCCAGCACCGGACAGGGGGCGGGAGGGAGCGAGCAGTACTTC.

The chain couples TRBV5-1 to TRBJ1-4; TRBD1 might be the D (6 bases). In germline, CDR1 is SGHRS, CDR2 YFSETQ. Trimming cost V 4 bases and J 6 bases, with 10 bases left between them. The CDR3 contains 13 residues. The CDR3 sequence is CASSKGGDEKLFF. DNA of the CDR3: TGCGCCAGCAGCAAAGGGGGGGATGAAAAACTGTTTTTT.